This TCR beta chain appears in the sequencing data of a study of identical twins. The CDR3 is 15 residues long. The germline V gene has CDR1 SGHRS and CDR2 YFSETQ. V dropped 2 bases and J dropped 7 bases, with 19 bases sitting between them. TCRdb re-analysed the 5' RACE reads in MiXCR, keeping a single row per CDR3 protein. The table records 400,000 to 550,000 distinct CDR3 sequences, roughly an eighth of them present only once. This sample also appeared in a second study, on yellow fever vaccine responses in identical twins.

The sequence was obtained from a woman in her late teens or twenties in good health. V is TRBV5-1 and J is TRBJ2-7; D unclear. Specimen: CD4+ T cells sorted from blood. CDR3 nucleotides: TGCGCCAGCAGCTTTGGTAACTCCGGGCGAATGGAGCAGTACTTC. Translated, it gives CASSFGNSGRMEQYF.